Following are 24 T cell receptor beta chains from one sample sequenced in a study of radiotherapy plus CTLA-4 blockade in lung cancer listed by TCRdb under 2018. The library was produced with the immunoSEQ multiplex PCR assay. TCRdb carries this immuneACCESS record with in-frame sequences only. Its versions omit some clonotypes, under half of them owing to an unresolved V gene in the studies checked, with the rest unexplained. The sample data list 100,000 to 150,000 clones, and approximately 80% of these were observed just once. The ten largest clones capture over 4% of the sample. This material consisted of peripheral blood, taken from a patient treated with radiotherapy plus ipilimumab. These receptors were taken from a human donor with non-small cell lung cancer who had a partial response to radiotherapy plus ipilimumab.

The chain uses TRBV2 and TRBJ1-1; possibly TRBD1 for D (5 bases). Per the germline V gene, CDR1 is SNHLY and CDR2 is FYNNEI. Trimming took off 6 bases at V and 4 bases at J, with 15 bases between the two ends. This CDR3 has 14 residues. CDR3 protein: CASSDPGGATEAFF. The CDR3 nucleotides read TGTGCCAGCAGCGACCCAGGAGGGGCCACTGAAGCTTTCTTT. The complete variable domain, with remaining parts taken from reference TRBV2 and TRBJ1-1, reads EPEVTQTPSHQVTQMGQEVILRCVPISNHLYFYWYRQILGQKVEFLVSFYNNEISEKSEIFDDQFSVERPDGSNFTLKIRSTKLEDSAMYFCASSDPGGATEAFFGQGTRLTVV.

The V and J genes are TRBV18 and TRBJ1-1; 8 nucleotides line up with TRBD1. The CDR3 spans 13 residues. V lost 2 bases, J lost 6 bases, and 2 bases stayed unmatched. Germline V CDR1 and CDR2: KGHSH, LQKENI. CDR3 protein: CASSPTGQAEAFF. The CDR3 DNA follows: TGTGCCAGCTCACCAACGGGACAGGCTGAAGCTTTCTTT.

The chain joins TRBV5-6 to TRBJ2-3; TRBD2 aligns across 12 bases. The CDR3 runs to 15 residues. V gave up 4 bases and J gave up 8 bases; unmatched junction bases: 8. Germline values: CDR1 SGHDT, CDR2 YYEEEE. CDR3 region: CASSRVTSGSTTQYF. CDR3 DNA: TGTGCCAGCAGCCGTGTGACTAGCGGGAGTACTACGCAGTATTTT.

This clone was observed a few times. The rearrangement uses TRBV18 and TRBJ2-1; D is unclear. CDR3 length: 15 residues. Trimming cost V 6 bases and J 4 bases, with 16 bases left between them. The germline gives CDR1 KGHSH, CDR2 LQKENI. This CDR3 is CASSTQDLSYNEQFF. In DNA form, the CDR3 reads TGTGCCAGCTCTACTCAGGATCTCTCGTACAATGAGCAGTTCTTC.

The rearrangement links TRBV7-9 to TRBJ2-3, with 7 nucleotides matching TRBD2. CDR1 is SEHNR and CDR2 is FQNEAQ in the germline V gene (reference sequence). V was clipped by 5 bases and J by 8 bases; unmatched bases: 13. The length of the CDR3 is 15 residues. CDR3 sequence (DNA): TGTGCCAGCAGCCCCAGTTCCGGGTCTAGCGGTACGCAGTATTTT. Its translation is CASSPSSGSSGTQYF.

The V and J genes are TRBV5-1 and TRBJ1-5; 8 bases fit TRBD1. This CDR3 comprises 15 residues. Trimming at V came to 7 bases and at J to 0 bases, leaving 6 bases not matched to a gene. Germline V gene data show CDR1 as SGHRS and CDR2 as YFSETQ. The CDR3 sequence is CASRLTGDSNQPQHF. CDR3 coding DNA: TGCGCCAGCCGATTGACAGGGGATAGCAATCAGCCCCAGCATTTT.

The chain has TRBV29-1 and TRBJ2-1, with TRBD1 as a possible D gene (5 bases). The germline CDR1 and CDR2 sequences are SQVTM and ANQGSEA. Trimming left V 6 bases short and J 7 bases short, with 10 bases between. This CDR3 has 11 amino acids. For the CDR3, the DNA is TGCAGCGTCGGACATACGAATGAGCAGTTCTTC. This encodes CSVGHTNEQFF.

This clone has just a few counts. The chain joins TRBV19 to TRBJ2-1, with 9 nucleotides matching TRBD2. This CDR3 has 19 residues. The V segment lost 3 bases and the J segment 4 bases; nucleotides outside the gene matches: 16. In germline, CDR1 is LNHDA, CDR2 SQIVND (reference sequence). Here the CDR3 reads CASSIRASGAQILYNEQFF. CDR3 DNA sequence: TGTGCCAGTAGTATCAGGGCTAGCGGGGCACAAATACTATACAATGAGCAGTTCTTC.

J is TRBJ2-5 and V is TRBV28, with D perhaps TRBD2 (5 bases). V lost 8 bases and J lost 2, with 15 bases in between. Germline V gives CDR1 MDHEN, CDR2 SYDVKM. The CDR3 runs 14 residues. In DNA form, the CDR3 reads TGTGCCAGCTCCACCCGGGGTTTACAAGAGACCCAGTACTTC. Its translation is CASSTRGLQETQYF.

With regard to this clone: Other DNA sequences in the sample encode the same CDR3. The rearrangement uses TRBV27 and TRBJ2-3; perhaps TRBD2 as D (6 bases). The V gene lost 0 bases and the J gene lost 2 bases, with 6 bases spanning the gap. The germline CDR1 and CDR2 sequences are MNHEY and SMNVEV (reference sequence). This CDR3 is 14 amino acids long. This chain's CDR3 is CASSLSLATDTQYF. Written as DNA, the CDR3 is TGTGCCAGCAGTTTATCACTAGCCACAGATACGCAGTATTTT.

The chain is built from TRBV2 and TRBJ2-7; the match to TRBD1 covers 10 bases. The CDR3 extends over 14 amino acids. The germline V gene has CDR1 SNHLY and CDR2 FYNNEI. V was pared by 7 bases and J by 6 bases, with 9 bases of the junction left unmatched. CDR3 region: CASNRDRGSGEQYV. CDR3 DNA sequence: TGTGCCAGCAACCGGGACAGGGGCAGCGGCGAGCAGTACGTC.

This rearrangement joins TRBV19 to TRBJ2-1; D is unresolved. The ends were cut back, 1 base at V and 8 bases at J, with 6 bases in the middle. This CDR3 is 12 amino acids long. From germline, CDR1 is LNHDA and CDR2 SQIVND (reference sequence). The CDR3 nucleotides read TGTGCCAGTAGTATAGGGCCCGATGAGCAGTTCTTC. Translation gives CASSIGPDEQFF. Full variable domain (outside the CDR3, taken from reference TRBV19 and TRBJ2-1): DGGITQSPKYLFRKEGQNVTLSCEQNLNHDAMYWYRQDPGQGLRLIYYSQIVNDFQKGDIAEGYSVSREKKESFPLTVTSAQKNPTAFYLCASSIGPDEQFFGPGTRLTVL.

The chain carries TRBV28 and TRBJ1-1, with 8 bases aligning to TRBD1. Germline values: CDR1 MDHEN, CDR2 SYDVKM. This CDR3 contains 15 residues. The V segment lost 5 bases and the J segment 5 bases; nucleotides outside the gene matches: 10. The CDR3 DNA sequence: TGTGCCAGCAGTATCCGGCAGGGGGCCAGTACTGAAGCTTTCTTT. It encodes CASSIRQGASTEAFF.

This chain connects TRBV7-2 to TRBJ2-7; 9 bases are shared with TRBD1. Trimming at V came to 4 bases and at J to 9 bases, leaving 13 bases not matched to a gene. The CDR3 totals 15 residues. Germline CDR1 reads SGHTA; CDR2 reads FQGNSA. The CDR3 is CASSYGTGSPLGQYV. The CDR3 DNA is TGTGCCAGCAGCTACGGGACAGGGTCGCCCTTGGGGCAGTACGTC.

The chain carries TRBV19 and TRBJ2-5; a weak D match, TRBD2 (5 bases). V lost 4 bases and J lost 5, with 11 bases in between. Germline lookup yields CDR1 LNHDA and CDR2 SQIVND (reference sequence). CDR3 size: 13 residues. The chain's CDR3 is CASSREIMETQYF. CDR3 coding DNA: TGTGCCAGTAGTAGGGAGATCATGGAGACCCAGTACTTC. The whole variable domain, filled in from reference TRBV19 and TRBJ2-5, reads DGGITQSPKYLFRKEGQNVTLSCEQNLNHDAMYWYRQDPGQGLRLIYYSQIVNDFQKGDIAEGYSVSREKKESFPLTVTSAQKNPTAFYLCASSREIMETQYFGPGTRLLVL.

This sequence joins TRBV19 and TRBJ2-2; 9 bases align to TRBD2. The V gene's germline CDR1 is LNHDA and CDR2 SQIVND (reference sequence). The CDR3 contains 14 residues. Trimming took 11 bases from V and 6 from J; bases not matched to a gene: 10. DNA for the CDR3: TGTGCCCCTGGGGTAGCGGGAGTGTCCGGGGAGCTGTTTTTT. It yields the protein CAPGVAGVSGELFF.

The chain is built from TRBV4-1 and TRBJ2-4; 7 bases fit TRBD2. Looked up from germline, CDR1 is MGHRA and CDR2 is YSYEKL. J gave up 3 bases and V 1 base, and 12 bases lay outside the gene matches. The CDR3 loop spans 18 amino acids. This chain's CDR3 is CASSQVSAGSVVKNIQYF. CDR3 coding DNA: TGCGCCAGCAGCCAAGTGTCAGCGGGGTCTGTGGTCAAAAACATTCAGTACTTC.

The chain has TRBV9 and TRBJ2-2; no clear D gene. The CDR3 runs to 16 residues. V shed 3 bases and J shed 4 bases, with 16 bases lying between them. Germline V gene data show CDR1 as SGDLS and CDR2 as YYNGEE. The CDR3 nucleotides are TGTGCCAGCAGCGCCTTGCGTGGAGTCCCCACCGGGGAGCTGTTTTTT. Residues: CASSALRGVPTGELFF.

The chain is built from TRBV18 and TRBJ1-5, with D possibly TRBD1 on 5 matching bases. The CDR3 contains 12 residues. Germline assignment: CDR1 KGHSH and CDR2 LQKENI. V was pared by 2 bases and J by 9 bases, with 8 bases between. As DNA, the CDR3 is TGTGCCAGCTCACCATGGGGGGGGCCCCAGCATTTT. Translating gives CASSPWGGPQHF.

The table lists this clone with a count of one. The chain combines TRBV29-1 with TRBJ1-2, with D perhaps matching TRBD1 (5 bases). The CDR3 contains 14 residues. Trimming left V 7 bases short and J 0 bases short, with 15 bases between. Germline CDR1 is SQVTM and CDR2 is ANQGSEA. Here the CDR3 DNA reads TGCAGCGGGGGCCTCGGATTTTCTAACTATGGCTACACCTTC. The encoded protein is CSGGLGFSNYGYTF.

The chain carries TRBV6-6 and TRBJ1-5; D call uncertain. Germline values: CDR1 MNHNY, CDR2 SVGAGI (reference sequence). Trimming took off 6 bases at V and 7 bases at J, with 13 bases between the two ends. This CDR3 spans 13 amino acids. Written as DNA, the CDR3 is TGTGCCAGCAGCTCCTCAGTCCCCCAGCCCCAGCATTTT. It is translated as CASSSSVPQPQHF.

Of note for this clone: Other nucleotide sequences from this sample produce the same CDR3. The CDR3 loop reads CASSEDRGDTEAFF. As DNA, the CDR3 is TGTGCCAGCAGTGAGGACAGGGGTGACACTGAAGCTTTCTTT. J is TRBJ1-1 and V is TRBV6-1; TRBD1 matches 9 bases. The CDR3 is 14 residues long. CDR1 MNHNS and CDR2 SASEGT come from the germline V gene. Trimming took 3 bases from V and 3 from J; bases not matched to a gene: 2.

This clone came up once. The CDR3 DNA reads as TGTGCCAGCAGCTTGGGGGGGGGCAGGGGAGCTGAAGCTTTCTTT. Translation gives CASSLGGGRGAEAFF. The chain links TRBV11-1 to TRBJ1-1; D is possibly TRBD1 (6 bases). The germline gives CDR1 SGHAT, CDR2 FQDESV (reference sequence). V dropped 3 bases and J dropped 6 bases, with 17 bases sitting between them. The CDR3 consists of 15 residues. The whole variable domain, filled in from reference TRBV11-1 and TRBJ1-1, reads EAEVAQSPRYKITEKSQAVAFWCDPISGHATLYWYRQILGQGPELLVQFQDESVVDDSQLPKDRFSAERLKGVDSTLKIQPAELGDSAMYLCASSLGGGRGAEAFFGQGTRLTVV.

The CDR3 coding sequence is TGTGCCAGCCGGGACAGGGGGACGGGGCCCCTCCACTTT. Translating gives CASRDRGTGPLHF. The V and J genes are TRBV2 and TRBJ1-6, with 11 bases matching TRBD1. The CDR3 spans 13 residues. The V gene's germline CDR1 is SNHLY and CDR2 FYNNEI. V was pared by 8 bases and J by 13 bases, with 7 bases of the junction left unmatched. Full variable domain (rest looked up from reference TRBV2 and TRBJ1-6): EPEVTQTPSHQVTQMGQEVILRCVPISNHLYFYWYRQILGQKVEFLVSFYNNEISEKSEIFDDQFSVERPDGSNFTLKIRSTKLEDSAMYFCASRDRGTGPLHFGNGTRLTVT.